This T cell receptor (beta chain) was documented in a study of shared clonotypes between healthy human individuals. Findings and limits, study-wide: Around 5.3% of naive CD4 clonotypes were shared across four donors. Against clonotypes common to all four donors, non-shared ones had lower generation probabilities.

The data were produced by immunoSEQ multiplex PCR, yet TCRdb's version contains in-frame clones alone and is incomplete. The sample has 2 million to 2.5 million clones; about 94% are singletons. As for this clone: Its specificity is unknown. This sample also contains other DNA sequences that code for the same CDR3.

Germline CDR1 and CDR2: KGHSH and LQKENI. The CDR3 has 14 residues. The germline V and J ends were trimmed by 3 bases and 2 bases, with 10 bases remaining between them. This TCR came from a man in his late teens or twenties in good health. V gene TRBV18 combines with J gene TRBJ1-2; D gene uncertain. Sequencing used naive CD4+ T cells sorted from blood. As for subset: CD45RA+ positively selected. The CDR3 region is CASSPAGANYGYTF. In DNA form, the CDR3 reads TGTGCCAGCTCACCCGCTGGAGCCAACTATGGCTACACCTTC.